This T cell receptor (beta chain) originates from a study of blood T cell repertoires in COVID-19. This study enrolled people aged 18 to 89 from about two dozen US geographic areas. This table comes from immunoSEQ multiplex PCR, and its TCRdb copy is limited to in-frame clones, with some not included. The sample consists of some 400,000 clones, around 87% of them appearing once. The trim removed 8 bases at V and 0 bases at J, leaving 8 bases unmatched. The CDR3 is made up of 15 amino acids. The V gene's germline CDR1 is LNHDA and CDR2 SQIVND (reference sequence). J is TRBJ2-7 and V is TRBV19; TRBD1 matches at 9 bases. Sequences were obtained from PBMCs or T cells enriched from blood (not recorded which). This TCR derives from a man younger than 45 who had recovered from COVID-19. The CDR3 nucleotides read TGTGCCAGTCGAGACAGGGGGTCACCCTCCTACGAGCAGTACTTC. Amino acid sequence: CASRDRGSPSYEQYF.